This T cell receptor beta chain was captured in a study of T cell responses to AZD1222 COVID-19 vaccine. General study results and limits: Baseline seropositivity characterized only a handful of AZD1222 recipients.

As to this clone: Its antigen is undetermined.

This CDR3 contains 15 residues. Per germline, CDR1 SGHDT and CDR2 YYEEEE. The V gene end was trimmed by 0 bases and the J gene end by 1 base; junction bases not matched to a gene: 3. Produced via immunoSEQ multiplex PCR; TCRdb's table is partial and in-frame only. The data contain around 110,000 clones, approximately 90% of them singletons. The receptor was derived from an adult in good health. The rearrangement joins TRBV5-6 to TRBJ2-5, with 7 nucleotides matching TRBD1. The sample consisted of peripheral blood, taken on day 0 of AZD1222 vaccination. The CDR3 sequence: CASSLVGQIQETQYF. The CDR3 DNA sequence: TGTGCCAGCAGCTTGGTGGGACAGATCCAAGAGACCCAGTACTTC.